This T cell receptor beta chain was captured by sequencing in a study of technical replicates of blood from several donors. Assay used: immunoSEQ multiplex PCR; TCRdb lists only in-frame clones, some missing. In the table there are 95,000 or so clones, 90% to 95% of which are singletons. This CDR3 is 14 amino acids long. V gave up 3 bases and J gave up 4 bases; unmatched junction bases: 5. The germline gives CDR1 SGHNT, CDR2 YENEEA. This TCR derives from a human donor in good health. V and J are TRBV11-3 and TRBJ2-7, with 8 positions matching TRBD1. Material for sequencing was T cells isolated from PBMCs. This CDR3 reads CASSFRQGKYEQYF. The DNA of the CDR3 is TGTGCCAGCAGCTTCAGACAGGGGAAATACGAGCAGTACTTC.